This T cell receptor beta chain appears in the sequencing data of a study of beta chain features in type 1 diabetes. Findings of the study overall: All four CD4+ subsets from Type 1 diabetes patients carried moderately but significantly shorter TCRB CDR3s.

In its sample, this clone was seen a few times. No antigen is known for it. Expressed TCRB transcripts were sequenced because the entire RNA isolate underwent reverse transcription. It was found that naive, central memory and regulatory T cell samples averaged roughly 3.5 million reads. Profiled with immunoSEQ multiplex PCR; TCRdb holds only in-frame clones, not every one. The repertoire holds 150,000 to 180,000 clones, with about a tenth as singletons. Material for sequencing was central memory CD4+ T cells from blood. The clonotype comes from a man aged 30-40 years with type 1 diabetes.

The CDR3 DNA follows: TGTGCCAGCAGTTCAAATACTCGCACCTACGAGCAGTACTTC. This codes for CASSSNTRTYEQYF. The chain joins TRBV27 to TRBJ2-7; D ambiguous. This CDR3 region has 14 residues. Germline CDR1 and CDR2: MNHEY and SMNVEV (reference sequence). V was clipped by 4 bases and J by 2 bases, with 12 bases between them.